The 21 T cell receptor beta chains presented below share a single source sample, sequenced in a study of T cell repertoires in cytomegalovirus infection. A single record per CDR3 protein comes from TCRdb applying MiXCR to the reads. The sample has about 740,000 distinct CDR3 sequences, roughly a third seen once. Sequenced: PBMCs. These receptor sequences come from a human donor in good health (CMV status not recorded). Some clones in this sample may be carry-over from other donors' samples.

The CDR3: CASSYGSAGVYEQYF. CDR3 nucleotides: TGTGCCAGCAGTTACGGCTCAGCGGGGGTCTACGAGCAGTACTTC. V usage is TRBV6-8 and J usage is TRBJ2-7; 8 nucleotides line up with TRBD2. J gave up 3 bases and V 2 bases, and 6 bases lay outside the gene matches. This CDR3 has 15 amino acids. Germline lookup yields CDR1 MNHGY and CDR2 SAAAGT.

This clonotype has only a few counts. The genes are TRBV20-1 and TRBJ2-1; 10 bases align to TRBD2. The CDR3 consists of 16 residues. Germline-derived CDR1 and CDR2 are DFQATT and SNEGSKA (reference sequence). V shed 3 bases, J shed 6 bases, and the junction held 11 bases outside the gene matches. The chain's CDR3 is CSASKAGGPVSNEQFF. The CDR3 region has the DNA TGCAGTGCTAGTAAAGCGGGAGGGCCGGTTAGCAATGAGCAGTTCTTC.

This clonotype has ten or more counts. The J gene is TRBJ2-5, the V gene TRBV7-2; a weak D match, TRBD1 (6 bases). The CDR3 is 16 amino acids. Germline CDR1 SGHTA, CDR2 FQGNSA. V lost 5 bases, J lost 1 base, and 17 bases lay in between. CDR3 protein: CASSPVLQGAQETQYF. Written as DNA, the CDR3 is TGTGCCAGCAGCCCGGTCCTACAGGGAGCCCAAGAGACCCAGTACTTC.

This clonotype was detected only a few times. The V call is TRBV11-1, the J call TRBJ2-5, with 12 nucleotides matching TRBD2. Germline V gene lookup returns CDR1 SGHAT and CDR2 FQDESV (reference sequence). Trimming took 1 base from V and 2 from J; bases not matched to a gene: 8. The CDR3 contains 18 residues. The CDR3 reads CASSLGHAGLAGQETQYF. Written as DNA, the CDR3 is TGTGCCAGCAGCTTAGGGCATGCCGGACTAGCGGGACAAGAGACCCAGTACTTC.

This chain connects TRBV6-6 to TRBJ2-5, with D unresolved. This CDR3 spans 13 amino acids. V lost 6 bases, J lost 3 bases, and 11 bases lay in between. CDR1 is MNHNY and CDR2 is SVGAGI in the germline V gene (reference sequence). CDR3 in amino acids: CASSPGRKETQYF. CDR3 DNA sequence: TGTGCCAGCAGCCCGGGTCGCAAAGAGACCCAGTACTTC.

The chain is built from TRBV28 and TRBJ1-2, with TRBD1 as a possible D gene (5 bases). Germline CDR1 is MDHEN and CDR2 is SYDVKM. Between the trimmed V and J ends, which lost 8 bases and 8 bases, there was a span of 21 bases. The CDR3 has 14 amino acids. The CDR3 loop reads CASRPSGGLWGYTF. For the CDR3, the DNA is TGTGCCAGCCGTCCTAGTGGGGGTCTGTGGGGCTACACCTTC.

The chain employs TRBV29-1 and TRBJ1-2; D ambiguous. CDR1 and CDR2 (germline): SQVTM, ANQGSEA. With 5 bases removed from V and 8 bases from J, the gap between germline ends came to 12 bases. The CDR3 loop spans 11 amino acids. Here the CDR3 reads CSVPNGGGYTF. In DNA form, the CDR3 reads TGCAGCGTTCCAAACGGCGGCGGCTACACCTTC.

Only a few counts were recorded for this clonotype. V is TRBV20-1 and J is TRBJ2-3, with 16 bases aligning to TRBD2. CDR1 DFQATT and CDR2 SNEGSKA come from the germline V gene (reference sequence). The CDR3 is 17 amino acids. V lost 5 bases and J lost 4; bases outside the gene matches: 9. As DNA, the CDR3 is TGCAGTGCTCCGGGACTAGCGGGAGGGATTGCGGCAGATACGCAGTATTTT. Translated, it gives CSAPGLAGGIAADTQYF.

This clonotype showed up just a few times. The chain combines TRBV10-3 with TRBJ2-5; no reliable D call. Germline V gene sequence: CDR1 ENHRY, CDR2 SYGVKD. The V gene lost 0 bases and the J gene lost 5 bases, with 7 bases spanning the gap. This CDR3 spans 13 amino acids. The CDR3: CAISESEVETQYF. CDR3 sequence (DNA): TGTGCCATCAGTGAGTCTGAAGTGGAGACCCAGTACTTC.

This chain uses TRBV18 with TRBJ2-7, with unresolved D. The V end lost 4 bases, the J end lost 5 bases, and 12 bases lay between the germline ends. This CDR3 contains 13 residues. CDR1 KGHSH and CDR2 LQKENI come from the germline V gene. The CDR3 is CASSQSGPDEQYF. The CDR3 DNA reads TGTGCCAGCTCACAATCCGGACCGGACGAGCAGTACTTC.

This rearrangement joins TRBV7-9 to TRBJ2-7, with D unclear. Trimming took off 3 bases at V and 7 bases at J, with 10 bases between the two ends. CDR1 and CDR2 from the germline V gene are SEHNR and FQNEAQ (reference sequence). This CDR3 spans 12 amino acids. Here the CDR3 reads CASSFGSWEQYF. CDR3 bases: TGTGCCAGCAGCTTTGGCAGTTGGGAGCAGTACTTC.

About this clonotype: The CDR3 does not end in the conserved phenylalanine or tryptophan, so this is likely a read error. This sequence joins TRBV6-5 and TRBJ2-7, with D uncertain. CDR1 and CDR2 from the germline V gene are MNHEY and SVGAGI. V lost 0 bases and J lost 5, with 8 bases in between. This CDR3 comprises 13 residues. The CDR3 region has the DNA TGTGCCAGCAGTTACTCGATAGGCGACGAGCAGTACTTA. Translated: CASSYSIGDEQYL.

The CDR3 DNA sequence: TGTGCCAAAAGCCAGGGAGGTGACTATGGCTACACCTTC. Translation: CAKSQGGDYGYTF. The J gene is TRBJ1-2, the V gene TRBV2, with D maybe TRBD1 (5 bases). The CDR3 runs 13 residues. With 10 bases removed from V and 3 bases from J, the gap between germline ends came to 15 bases. CDR1 is SNHLY, CDR2 FYNNEI, per germline.

The chain employs TRBV29-1 and TRBJ2-7; possibly TRBD1 or TRBD2 for D (5 bases each). Germline V lookup: CDR1 SQVTM, CDR2 ANQGSEA. V was pared by 3 bases and J by 1 base, with 25 bases between. This CDR3 is built from 18 residues. CDR3 residues: CSVDVEGRAKDSSYEQYF. The DNA of the CDR3 is TGCAGCGTTGACGTAGAGGGCAGGGCCAAGGACTCTTCCTACGAGCAGTACTTC.

The sample holds a few counts of this clonotype. The chain links TRBV24-1 to TRBJ2-2; the D gene could be TRBD1 or TRBD2 (6 bases each). Germline values: CDR1 KGHDR, CDR2 SFDVKD. This CDR3 region has 14 residues. Deletions cut 9 bases from V and 4 bases from J, with 14 bases between. In DNA form, the CDR3 reads TGTGCCACCGGAGGGGGAGGCCTCACCGGGGAGCTGTTTTTT. This sequence encodes CATGGGGLTGELFF.

Concerning this clonotype: One base away lies a much larger clone, so this may be a sequencing read error. J is TRBJ1-1 and V is TRBV7-3, with D tentatively TRBD1 (5 bases). CDR3 length equals 13 residues. Per germline, CDR1 SGHTA and CDR2 FQGTGA. Trimming removed 5 bases from V and 10 bases from J, with 17 bases in between. The CDR3 spells CASSPGGSNAAFF. As DNA, the CDR3 is TGTGCCAGCAGCCCGGGGGGAAGTAATGCAGCTTTCTTT.

Points on this clonotype: The CDR3 does not close with the conserved phenylalanine or tryptophan, likely indicating a read error. The chain carries TRBV7-8 and TRBJ2-7, with D unresolved. Per the germline V gene, CDR1 is SGHVS and CDR2 is FQNEAQ. The CDR3 spans 14 residues. Between the trimmed V and J ends, which lost 5 bases and 5 bases, there was a span of 16 bases. The CDR3 is CASSPRARSDEQYL. The CDR3 bases are TGTGCCAGCAGCCCAAGGGCCAGGTCGGACGAGCAGTACTTA.

This sequence joins TRBV27 and TRBJ1-2, with D unclear. There are 12 residues in the CDR3. The germline V and J ends were trimmed by 6 bases and 4 bases, with 9 bases remaining between them. Germline V CDR1 and CDR2: MNHEY, SMNVEV (reference sequence). The CDR3 loop reads CASRGGPYGYTF. DNA for the CDR3: TGTGCCAGCAGGGGAGGGCCCTATGGCTACACCTTC.

The gene calls are TRBV28 and TRBJ1-2, with 9 bases identical to TRBD1. The V gene end was trimmed by 5 bases and the J gene end by 6 bases; junction bases not matched to a gene: 4. This CDR3 is 13 amino acids long. Germline V gives CDR1 MDHEN, CDR2 SYDVKM. The chain's CDR3 is CASSEDRGHGYTF. Written as DNA, the CDR3 is TGTGCCAGCAGTGAGGACAGGGGTCATGGCTACACCTTC.

This rearrangement joins TRBV12-3 or TRBV12-4 to TRBJ2-2, with unresolved D. V was pared by 5 bases and J by 4 bases, with 11 bases between. The CDR3 is made up of 14 amino acids. CDR3 protein: CASSPARPTGELFF. In DNA, the CDR3 is TGTGCCAGCAGTCCAGCTAGGCCCACCGGGGAGCTGTTTTTT.

This clonotype has more than one count but fewer than ten. This chain joins TRBV7-2 and TRBJ1-3; a weak D match, TRBD1 (5 bases). The V gene's germline CDR1 is SGHTA and CDR2 FQGNSA. V gave up 3 bases and J gave up 4 bases, with 16 bases separating them. The CDR3 covers 16 residues. CDR3 residues: CASSFQYPGQGNTIYF. As DNA, the CDR3 is TGTGCCAGCAGCTTTCAGTACCCGGGGCAAGGAAACACCATATATTTT.